Described below is a single T cell receptor beta chain sequence and its context. Its antigen is still unknown. No much larger clone is present one base from it, and per-base qualities are unavailable. Library creation used 5' RACE. The listed sequencing device is Illumina HiSeq 2500. A second PCR of about 6 to 11 cycles was run with a J-beta primer mix and a sample-barcoded 5' primer. A template-switch 5' adaptor carrying 12 random nucleotides introduced a unique molecular identifier onto each TCR beta cDNA molecule. Each sample yielded at least 2.5 million CDR3-containing paired-end reads. The Mint cDNA synthesis kit, primed by a TRBC-specific oligonucleotide, was used to synthesize first-strand cDNA from all RNA. All cDNA was treated with uracil-DNA glycosylase and then went through a first 18-cycle PCR with the universal primers M1SS and BC2_uni_R. Per the original workflow: Each sample was normalized by randomly selecting 1 million high-quality reads, each carrying a distinct molecular identifier. Instead of being binned into consensus sequences, reads with shared molecular identifiers were discarded. MiTCR, set to a Q25 quality threshold and the strictest error-elimination algorithm, was used for CDR3 identification, clonotype clustering and error correction. A nonparametric unseen species model with Euler transformation was used to estimate a lower bound on total TCR beta diversity. TCRdb passed the public sequencing reads through fastp at Q25 and MiXCR, retaining productive beta sequences. Rows matching on CDR3 protein sequence are summarized as one entry with the most common DNA and genes. These V and J calls derive from TCRdb rather than the authors' analysis. Present in this sample are 1.2 million to 1.5 million distinct CDR3 sequences, approximately 63% of which were seen just once. The ten largest clones take up 5.5% to 8% of the sample.

This entry belongs to a study of blood T cells in healthy people across ages (dated by TCRdb to the mid-2010s). In the study overall: In model experiments, roughly one uniquely barcoded TCR beta cDNA molecule per two T cells was captured by template switching. To track age-related changes in TCR beta repertoire diversity, the study relied on deep sequencing normalized with unique cDNA molecular identifiers. Four age groups were formed from the donors: young (average approximately 15 years), middle-aged (approximately 42), aged (62) and long-lived (roughly 81). To avoid experimental bias, donors of different ages were distributed randomly across sequencing lanes. Using the same blood draw, the study looked at two additional independent replicas of 1 million unique cDNA reads for two donors, one aged 18 to 30 and the other aged 80 or older.

Spanning cysteine to phenylalanine, the CDR3 consists of 15 amino acids. The only DNA kept is the CDR3, 45 bases in frame from the first base. Trimming removed 5 bases from V and 8 bases from J; the gene matches leave 7 bases unexplained. For CDR1 and CDR2, the germline V gene (reference sequence) lists SEHNR and FQNEAQ. Systemically healthy Caucasian individuals from Russia, 35 to 50 in total and aged about 6 to 95 years, were included as donors. Ten milliliters of peripheral blood were drawn from each donor into EDTA-treated Vacutainer tubes. PBMCs were isolated by Ficoll-Paque density-gradient centrifugation, with at least 6 million obtained per sample. Trizol reagent was used to extract total RNA from PBMCs, with at least 5 micrograms per sample. Naive CD45RAhigh/CD27high T cell percentages were measured by flow cytometry on a PBMC aliquot from every donor. Paper-wide results and their limitations: Observed TCR beta diversity per million T cells fell roughly linearly with age, and a significant reduction was already apparent by age roughly 41. Because profiling used bulk unsorted PBMCs, naive and antigen-experienced compartments could not be compared conclusively. Compared with the aged group, the long-lived group had more naive CD4+ T cells, fewer expanded clones and increased TCR diversity, suggesting age selection. Estimates of total diversity from one million sequenced T cells were regarded as lower bounds and underestimates. The CMV infection status of donors was not known, potentially confounding age-related changes in expanded clonotypes. The percentage of naive T cells measured by flow cytometry correlated strongly with observed TCR beta diversity.

Sequences were obtained from blood. Rearrangement joined TRBV7-9 to TRBJ2-1, with 12 bases in between that match TRBD2. This receptor was identified in a man aged 18 to 29 in good health. CDR3 sequence: CASSTGLAGKDEQFF. The nucleotide sequence reads TGTGCCAGCAGCACTGGACTAGCGGGGAAGGATGAGCAGTTCTTC.